Presented here are 12 T cell receptor beta chains from one specimen sequenced in a study of T cells expressing NK-cell markers. TCRdb reanalyzed the 5' RACE reads and collapses them to one entry per CDR3 protein, without DNA. The listing records 500,000 to 600,000 distinct CDR3 sequences. The specimen sequenced was blood T cells: a sorted CD56 or NKG2C T cell subset, CD4+ or CD8+ T cells, or bulk PBMC T cells (not recorded which). These receptor sequences come from a man aged 18 to 29 in good health.

This sequence joins TRBV7-8 and TRBJ2-2; TCRdb gives TRBD1 as the D gene, but with no DNA this cannot be confirmed. In germline, CDR1 is SGHVS, CDR2 FQNEAQ. The CDR3 contains 16 residues. The CDR3 loop is CASSLGFRGGVGELFF.

The rearrangement uses TRBV12-3 or TRBV12-4 and TRBJ2-7; TCRdb reports TRBD1, a call that lacks DNA to check it against. The CDR3 contains 15 residues. CDR3 region: CASSIRAPGGGEQYF.

The rearrangement uses TRBV20-1 and TRBJ1-6. This CDR3 comprises 13 residues. Per the germline V gene, CDR1 is DFQATT and CDR2 is SNEGSKA (reference sequence). This CDR3 is CSAREGSNSPLHF.

This chain's CDR3 is CASSVQSLDEQYF. The chain employs TRBV9 and TRBJ2-7. The CDR3 covers 13 residues. Germline lookup yields CDR1 SGDLS and CDR2 YYNGEE.

The V and J genes are TRBV7-3 and TRBJ2-1. There are 15 residues in the CDR3. Germline V gene sequence: CDR1 SGHTA, CDR2 FQGTGA. The CDR3 loop reads CASSLRSSAYNEQFF.

V usage is TRBV12-3 or TRBV12-4 and J usage is TRBJ1-2. CDR3 length equals 14 residues. The CDR3 loop reads CASSPSDSYHGYTF.

The chain is built from TRBV4-1 and TRBJ1-2. CDR1 is MGHRA and CDR2 is YSYEKL in the germline V gene. This CDR3 region has 14 residues. The CDR3 sequence: CASSRDRMRNGYTF.

The V and J genes are TRBV20-1 and TRBJ2-7. Germline-derived CDR1 and CDR2 are DFQATT and SNEGSKA (reference sequence). CDR3 length: 13 amino acids. This CDR3 reads CSARGSRFYEQYF.

V usage is TRBV7-2 and J usage is TRBJ1-5. Germline CDR1 and CDR2: SGHTA and FQGNSA. The CDR3 consists of 16 residues. The CDR3 loop is CASSLGSAEHNQPQHF.

CDR3 region: CASSYRGSTDTQYF. The gene calls are TRBV6-5 and TRBJ2-3; no DNA is available, so the TRBD1 call from TCRdb remains unchecked. The CDR3 is made up of 14 amino acids. The germline V gene has CDR1 MNHEY and CDR2 SVGAGI.

This chain uses TRBV20-1 with TRBJ2-4; TCRdb designates TRBD2, a call that cannot be tested without DNA. Per the germline V gene, CDR1 is DFQATT and CDR2 is SNEGSKA (reference sequence). The CDR3 totals 15 residues. The CDR3 protein is CSANPSGGLLDIQYF.

V is TRBV12-3 or TRBV12-4 and J is TRBJ2-1; TCRdb's D call, TRBD1, is unchecked because there is no DNA. The length of the CDR3 is 15 residues. The CDR3 is CASSFGTPSYNEQFF.